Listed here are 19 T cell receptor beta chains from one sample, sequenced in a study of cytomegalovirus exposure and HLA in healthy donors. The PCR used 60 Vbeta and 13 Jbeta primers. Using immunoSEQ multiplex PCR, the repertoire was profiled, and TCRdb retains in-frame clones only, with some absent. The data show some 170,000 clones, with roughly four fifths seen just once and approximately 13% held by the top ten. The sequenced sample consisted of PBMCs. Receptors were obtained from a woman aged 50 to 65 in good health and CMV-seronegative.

The CDR3 loop reads CASSQTYEQYF. The CDR3 DNA reads as TGTGCCAGCAGCCAAACCTACGAGCAGTACTTC. The gene calls are TRBV6-5 and TRBJ2-7, with D unclear. The CDR3 has 11 residues. V was clipped by 6 bases and J by 2 bases, with 5 bases between them. The germline V gene encodes CDR1 MNHEY and CDR2 SVGAGI.

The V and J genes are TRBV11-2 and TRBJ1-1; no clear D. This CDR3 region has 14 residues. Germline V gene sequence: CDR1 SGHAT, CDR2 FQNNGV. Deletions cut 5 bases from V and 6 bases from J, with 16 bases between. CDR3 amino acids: CASSIRRPGAEAFF. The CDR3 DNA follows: TGTGCCAGCAGCATAAGAAGACCCGGGGCTGAAGCTTTCTTT.

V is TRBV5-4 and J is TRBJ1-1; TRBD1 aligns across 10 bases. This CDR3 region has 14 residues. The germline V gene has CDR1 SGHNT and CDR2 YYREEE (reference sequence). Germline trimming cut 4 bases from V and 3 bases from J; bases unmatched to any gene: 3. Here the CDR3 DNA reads TGTGCCAGCAGCCAGGACAGGGGGTACACTGAAGCTTTCTTT. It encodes CASSQDRGYTEAFF.

The CDR3 region is CASSRTGTGVETQYF. The DNA of the CDR3 is TGTGCCAGCAGCCGAACCGGGACAGGGGTTGAGACCCAGTACTTC. The V gene is TRBV9, the J gene TRBJ2-5; 10 positions match TRBD1. The CDR3 covers 15 residues. Germline CDR1 and CDR2: SGDLS and YYNGEE. Trimming removed 4 bases from V and 5 bases from J; junction bases left unmatched: 8.

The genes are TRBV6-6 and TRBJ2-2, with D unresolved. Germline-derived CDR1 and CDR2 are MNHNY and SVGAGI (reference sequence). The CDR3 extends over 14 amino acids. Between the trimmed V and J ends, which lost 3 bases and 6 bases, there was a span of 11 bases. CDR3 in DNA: TGTGCCAGCAGTTATTCCTCCGCGGCCGGGGAGCTGTTTTTT. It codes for CASSYSSAAGELFF.

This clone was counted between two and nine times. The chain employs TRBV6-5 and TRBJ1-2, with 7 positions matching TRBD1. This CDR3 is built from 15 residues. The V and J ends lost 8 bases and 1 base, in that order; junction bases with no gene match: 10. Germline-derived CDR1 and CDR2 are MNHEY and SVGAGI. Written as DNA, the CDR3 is TGTGCCAGCCTTAATCCGAACAGGGGTAACTATGGCTACACCTTC. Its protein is CASLNPNRGNYGYTF.

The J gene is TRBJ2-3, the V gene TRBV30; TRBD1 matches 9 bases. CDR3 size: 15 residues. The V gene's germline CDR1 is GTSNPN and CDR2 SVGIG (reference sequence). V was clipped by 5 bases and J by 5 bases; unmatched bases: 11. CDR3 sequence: CAWDQTGGDGDTQYF. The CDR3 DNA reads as TGTGCCTGGGACCAGACAGGGGGGGACGGAGATACGCAGTATTTT.

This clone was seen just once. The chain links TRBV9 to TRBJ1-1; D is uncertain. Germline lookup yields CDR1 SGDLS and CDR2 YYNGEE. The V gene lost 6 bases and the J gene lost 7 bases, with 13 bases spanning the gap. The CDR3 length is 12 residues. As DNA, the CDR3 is TGTGCCAGCACCGGTCGGCGGGGTGAAGCTTTCTTT. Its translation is CASTGRRGEAFF.

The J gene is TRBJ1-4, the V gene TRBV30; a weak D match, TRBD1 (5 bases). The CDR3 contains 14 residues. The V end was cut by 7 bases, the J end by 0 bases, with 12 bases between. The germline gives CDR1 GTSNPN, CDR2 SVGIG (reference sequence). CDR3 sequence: CASSLGATNEKLFF. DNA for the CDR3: TGTGCCTCCAGCCTAGGGGCAACTAATGAAAAACTGTTTTTT.

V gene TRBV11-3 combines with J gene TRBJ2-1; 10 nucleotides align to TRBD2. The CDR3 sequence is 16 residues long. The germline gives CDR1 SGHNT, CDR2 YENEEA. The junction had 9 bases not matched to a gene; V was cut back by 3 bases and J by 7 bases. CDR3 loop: CASSLEGAGGLNEQFF. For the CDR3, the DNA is TGTGCCAGCAGCTTGGAGGGAGCGGGAGGGCTTAATGAGCAGTTCTTC.

This CDR3 is CASSVGTSGFTINTDTQYF. The CDR3 DNA sequence: TGTGCCAGCAGTGTCGGGACTAGCGGCTTTACTATTAACACAGATACGCAGTATTTT. This chain links TRBV6-4 with TRBJ2-3; 11 nucleotides match TRBD2. Looked up from germline, CDR1 is MRHNA and CDR2 is SNTAGT. The V and J ends lost 4 bases and 2 bases, in that order; junction bases with no gene match: 14. The CDR3 runs to 19 residues.

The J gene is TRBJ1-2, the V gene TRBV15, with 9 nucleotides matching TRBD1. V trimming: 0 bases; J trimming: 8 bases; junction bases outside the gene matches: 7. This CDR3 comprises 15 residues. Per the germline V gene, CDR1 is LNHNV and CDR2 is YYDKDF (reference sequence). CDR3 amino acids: CATSREGTGIRGYTF. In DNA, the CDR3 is TGTGCCACCAGCAGAGAAGGGACAGGGATTCGAGGCTACACCTTC.

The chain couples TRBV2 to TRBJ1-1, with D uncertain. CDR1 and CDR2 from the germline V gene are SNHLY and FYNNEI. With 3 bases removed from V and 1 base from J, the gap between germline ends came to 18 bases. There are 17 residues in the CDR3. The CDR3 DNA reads TGTGCCAGCAGTGATGGAGGTGCCCCTTCTCCGAACACTGAAGCTTTCTTT. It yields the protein CASSDGGAPSPNTEAFF.

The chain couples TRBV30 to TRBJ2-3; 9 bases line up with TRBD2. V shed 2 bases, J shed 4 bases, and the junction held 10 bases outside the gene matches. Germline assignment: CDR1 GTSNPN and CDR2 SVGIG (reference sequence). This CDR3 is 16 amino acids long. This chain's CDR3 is CAWSPSWASGADTQYF. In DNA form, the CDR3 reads TGTGCCTGGAGTCCATCCTGGGCTAGCGGGGCAGATACGCAGTATTTT.

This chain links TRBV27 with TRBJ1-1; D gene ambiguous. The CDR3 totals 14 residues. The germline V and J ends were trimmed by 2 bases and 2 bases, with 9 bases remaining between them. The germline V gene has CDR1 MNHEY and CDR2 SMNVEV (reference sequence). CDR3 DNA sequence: TGTGCCAGCAGTTTACGGTATACCAACACTGAAGCTTTCTTT. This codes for CASSLRYTNTEAFF.

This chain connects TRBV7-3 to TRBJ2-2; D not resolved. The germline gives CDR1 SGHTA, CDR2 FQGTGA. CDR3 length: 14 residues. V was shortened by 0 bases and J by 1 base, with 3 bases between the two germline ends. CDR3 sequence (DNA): TGTGCCAGCAGCTTAACGAGGAACACCGGGGAGCTGTTTTTT. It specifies CASSLTRNTGELFF.

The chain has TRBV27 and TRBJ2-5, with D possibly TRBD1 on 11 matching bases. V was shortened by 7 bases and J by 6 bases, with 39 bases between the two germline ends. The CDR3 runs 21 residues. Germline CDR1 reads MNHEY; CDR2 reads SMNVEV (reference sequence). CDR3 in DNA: TGTGCCAGCACCACGGACAGGGGGCGCCTAGCGGGAGCCCCGGGTGGCCAGACCCAGTACTTC. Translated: CASTTDRGRLAGAPGGQTQYF.

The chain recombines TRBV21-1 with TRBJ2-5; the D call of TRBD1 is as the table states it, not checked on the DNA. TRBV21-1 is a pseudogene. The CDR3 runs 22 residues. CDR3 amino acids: CASSTRGVTGVKGIRGEETQYF. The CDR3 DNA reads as TGTGCCAGCAGCACCCGAGGGGTGACAGGGGTCAAGGGTATCAGAGGGGAAGAGACCCAGTACTTC.

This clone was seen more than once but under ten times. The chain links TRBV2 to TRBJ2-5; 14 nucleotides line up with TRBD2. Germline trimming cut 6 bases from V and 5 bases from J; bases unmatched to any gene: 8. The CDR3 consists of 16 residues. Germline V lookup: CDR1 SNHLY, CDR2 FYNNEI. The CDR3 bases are TGTGCCAGCAGCGTTGGACTAGCGGGGGGTAGGGAGACCCAGTACTTC. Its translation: CASSVGLAGGRETQYF. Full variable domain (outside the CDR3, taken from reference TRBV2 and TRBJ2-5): EPEVTQTPSHQVTQMGQEVILRCVPISNHLYFYWYRQILGQKVEFLVSFYNNEISEKSEIFDDQFSVERPDGSNFTLKIRSTKLEDSAMYFCASSVGLAGGRETQYFGPGTRLLVL.